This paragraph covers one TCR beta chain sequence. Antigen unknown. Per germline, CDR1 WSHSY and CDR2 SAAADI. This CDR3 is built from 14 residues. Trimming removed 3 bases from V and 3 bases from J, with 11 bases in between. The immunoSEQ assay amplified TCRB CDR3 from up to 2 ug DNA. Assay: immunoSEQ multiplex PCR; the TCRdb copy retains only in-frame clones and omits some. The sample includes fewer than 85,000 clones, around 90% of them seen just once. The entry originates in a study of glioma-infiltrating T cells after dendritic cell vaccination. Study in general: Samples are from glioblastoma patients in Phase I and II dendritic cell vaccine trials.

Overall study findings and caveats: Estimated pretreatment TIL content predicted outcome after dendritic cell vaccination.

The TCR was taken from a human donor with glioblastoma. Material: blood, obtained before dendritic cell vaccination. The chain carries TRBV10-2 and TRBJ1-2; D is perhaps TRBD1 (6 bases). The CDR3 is CASSDRGKDYGYTF. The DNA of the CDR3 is TGCGCCAGCAGTGACAGGGGAAAGGACTATGGCTACACCTTC.